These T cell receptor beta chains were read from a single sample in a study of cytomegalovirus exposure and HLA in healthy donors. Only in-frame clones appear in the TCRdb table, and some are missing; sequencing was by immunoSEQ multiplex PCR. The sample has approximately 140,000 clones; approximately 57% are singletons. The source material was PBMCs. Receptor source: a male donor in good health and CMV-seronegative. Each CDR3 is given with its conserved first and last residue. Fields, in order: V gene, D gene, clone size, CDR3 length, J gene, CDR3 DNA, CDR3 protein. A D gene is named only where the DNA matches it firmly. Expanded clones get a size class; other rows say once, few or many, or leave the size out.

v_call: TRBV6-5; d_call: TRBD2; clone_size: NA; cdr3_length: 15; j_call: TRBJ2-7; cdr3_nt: TGTGCCAGCAGTTCATCAGCGGGGGGGTACTACGAGCAGTACTTC; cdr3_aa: CASSSSAGGYYEQYF
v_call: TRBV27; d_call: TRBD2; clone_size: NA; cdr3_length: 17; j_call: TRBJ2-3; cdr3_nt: TGTGCCAGCAGTTTATCACTAGCGGTGGCCTTGTTGGATACGCAGTATTTT; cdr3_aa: CASSLSLAVALLDTQYF
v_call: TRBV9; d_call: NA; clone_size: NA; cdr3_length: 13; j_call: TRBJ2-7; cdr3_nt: TGTGCCAGCAGCTCCGGACAGTCCTACGAGCAGTACTTC; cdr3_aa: CASSSGQSYEQYF
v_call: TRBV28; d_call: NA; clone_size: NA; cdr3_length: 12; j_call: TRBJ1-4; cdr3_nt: TGTGCCAGCAGCCCCGAGGTTGAAAAACTGTTTTTT; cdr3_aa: CASSPEVEKLFF
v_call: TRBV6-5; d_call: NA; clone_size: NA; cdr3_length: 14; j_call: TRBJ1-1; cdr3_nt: TGTGCCAGCAGTTATGCAGGATCCAACACTGAAGCTTTCTTT; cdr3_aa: CASSYAGSNTEAFF
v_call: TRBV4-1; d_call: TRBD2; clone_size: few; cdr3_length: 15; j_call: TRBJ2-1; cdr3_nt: TGCGCCAGCAGCCCACTAGCGGGGATTCAGCGTGAGCAGTTCTTC; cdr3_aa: CASSPLAGIQREQFF
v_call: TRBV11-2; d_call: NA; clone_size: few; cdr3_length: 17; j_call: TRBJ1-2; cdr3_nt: TGTGCCAGCAGCTTAGAGCCCCCTAACAGGGTGATCTATGGCTACACCTTC; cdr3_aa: CASSLEPPNRVIYGYTF
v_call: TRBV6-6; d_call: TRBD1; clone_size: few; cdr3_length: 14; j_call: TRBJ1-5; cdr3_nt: TGTGCCAGCGACTACAGGGGAGGCAATCAGCCCCAGCATTTT; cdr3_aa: CASDYRGGNQPQHF
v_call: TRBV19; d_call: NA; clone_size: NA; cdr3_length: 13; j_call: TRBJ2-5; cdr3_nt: TGTGCCAGTAGTATAGCGAGTCAAGAGACCCAGTACTTC; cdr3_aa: CASSIASQETQYF
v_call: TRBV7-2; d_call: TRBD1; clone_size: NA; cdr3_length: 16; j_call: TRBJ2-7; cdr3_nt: TGTGCCAGCAGCCCTACAAGGGACAGGGGCTTGTACGAGCAGTACTTC; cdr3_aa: CASSPTRDRGLYEQYF
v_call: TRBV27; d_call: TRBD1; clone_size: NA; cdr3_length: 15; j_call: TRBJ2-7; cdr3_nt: TGTGCCAGCAGTTTTCCTGGGACAGGGATCTACGAGCAGTACTTC; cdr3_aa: CASSFPGTGIYEQYF
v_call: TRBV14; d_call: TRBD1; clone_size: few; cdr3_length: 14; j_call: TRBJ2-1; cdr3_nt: TGTGCCAGCAGCCCACAGACAGGGGTCAATGAGCAGTTCTTC; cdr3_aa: CASSPQTGVNEQFF
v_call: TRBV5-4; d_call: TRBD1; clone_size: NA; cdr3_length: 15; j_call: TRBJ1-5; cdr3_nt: TGTGCCAGCAGCCTGGGACAGGAGTTCAATCAGCCCCAGCATTTT; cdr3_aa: CASSLGQEFNQPQHF
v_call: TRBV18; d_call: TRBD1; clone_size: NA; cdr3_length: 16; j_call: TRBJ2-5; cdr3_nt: TGTGCCAGCTCACCACCTGAGGGTCCCAGGGGGGAGACCCAGTACTTC; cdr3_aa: CASSPPEGPRGETQYF
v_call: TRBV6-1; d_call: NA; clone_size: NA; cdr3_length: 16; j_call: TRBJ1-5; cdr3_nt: TGTGCCAGCAGTGAACGCGGGGGCGAACCTAGGCAGCCCCAGCATTTT; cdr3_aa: CASSERGGEPRQPQHF
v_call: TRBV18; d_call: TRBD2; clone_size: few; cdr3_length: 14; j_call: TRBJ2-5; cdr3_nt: TGTGCCAGCTCACCAGCGGGGGACCAAGAGACCCAGTACTTC; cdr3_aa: CASSPAGDQETQYF
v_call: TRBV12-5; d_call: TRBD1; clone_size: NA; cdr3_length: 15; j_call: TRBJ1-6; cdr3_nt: TGTGCTAGTGGTTTGGGACAGGGAGTTCATTCACCCCTCCACTTT; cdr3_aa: CASGLGQGVHSPLHF
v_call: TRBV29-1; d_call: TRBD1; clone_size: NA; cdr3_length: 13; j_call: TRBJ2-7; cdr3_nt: TGCAGCGTTGTAGGGACAGGGTACAACGAGCAGTACTTC; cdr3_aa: CSVVGTGYNEQYF
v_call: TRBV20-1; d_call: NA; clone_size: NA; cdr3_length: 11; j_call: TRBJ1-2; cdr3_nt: TGCAGTGAAGGAGACTACTATGGCTACACCTTC; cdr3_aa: CSEGDYYGYTF
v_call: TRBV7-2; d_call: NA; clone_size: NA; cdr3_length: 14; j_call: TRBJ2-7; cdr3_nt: TGTGCCAGCAGCTTAGCTCGGACAGAATACGAGCAGTACTTC; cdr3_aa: CASSLARTEYEQYF